This entry is about one TCR beta chain. The assay was immunoSEQ multiplex PCR, and TCRdb's table has in-frame clones only and misses some. The repertoire includes hundreds of thousands of clones, about 90% of them detected once, and roughly 1.2% sits in the top ten. The entry originates in a study of cytomegalovirus exposure and HLA in healthy donors. The CDR3 totals 17 residues. Unmatched junction bases numbered 7, after V lost 3 bases and J lost 0 bases. CDR1 and CDR2 (germline): SGDLS, YYNGEE. The sample consisted of PBMCs. The clonotype comes from a young woman in good health and CMV-seropositive. The chain couples TRBV9 to TRBJ2-2; 8 nucleotides match TRBD2. The CDR3 region has the DNA TGTGCCAGCAGCGCGCCTCGGGGGGGACCGAACACCGGGGAGCTGTTTTTT. This gives the protein CASSAPRGGPNTGELFF.